The following is a T cell receptor beta chain sequence with its context. Its specificity is unknown. Data came from immunoSEQ multiplex PCR; TCRdb stores just in-frame clones and leaves some out. The table includes 120,000 to 150,000 clones, 91% detected once. Deletions cut 5 bases from V and 8 bases from J, with 18 bases between. Germline CDR1 and CDR2: MDHEN and SYDVKM. The length of the CDR3 is 15 residues. The data are from a study of T cell responses to AZD1222 COVID-19 vaccine. Points from the study as a whole: Just six people given AZD1222 tested seropositive at baseline.

The chain carries TRBV28 and TRBJ1-4; no definite D call. The sequence derives from an adult in good health. Sequenced material: peripheral blood, taken on day 0 of AZD1222 vaccination. The CDR3 DNA reads TGTGCCAGCAGTCCGCAACAGTACGAACGGGAAAAACTGTTTTTT. This translates into CASSPQQYEREKLFF.